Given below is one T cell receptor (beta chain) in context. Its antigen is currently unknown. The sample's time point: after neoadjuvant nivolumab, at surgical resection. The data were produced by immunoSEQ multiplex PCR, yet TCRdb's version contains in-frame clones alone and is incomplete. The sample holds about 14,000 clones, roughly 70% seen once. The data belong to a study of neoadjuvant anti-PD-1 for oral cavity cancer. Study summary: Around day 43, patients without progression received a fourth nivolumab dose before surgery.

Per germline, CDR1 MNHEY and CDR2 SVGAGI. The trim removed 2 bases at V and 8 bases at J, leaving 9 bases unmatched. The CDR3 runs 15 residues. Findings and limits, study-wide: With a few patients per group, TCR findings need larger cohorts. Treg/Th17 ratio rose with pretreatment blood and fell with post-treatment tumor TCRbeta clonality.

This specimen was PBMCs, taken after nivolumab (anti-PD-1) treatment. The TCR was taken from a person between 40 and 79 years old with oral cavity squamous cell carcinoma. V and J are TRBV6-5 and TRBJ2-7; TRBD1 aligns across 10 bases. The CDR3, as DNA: TGTGCCAGCAGTTACGGGGCGGGGACAGGGGTGCAGCAGTACTTC. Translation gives CASSYGAGTGVQQYF.